This record covers a single TCR delta chain. This clone occurred once. Its cognate antigen has yet to be identified. Given a much more abundant clone one base away, this may be a read error. The data originate from a study of gamma-delta T cells after stem cell transplantation (dated by TCRdb to 2015 to 2016). The library was generated by RT-PCR. Sequencing was carried out with an Illumina MiSeq. In TCRdb, clones were called once more from the public reads by CATT, and rows of identical DNA were later combined. For this sample there are more than 2,000 delta-chain clones; approximately 46% appear just once. Clones ranked in the top ten supply around a sixth of the sample. From the cysteine through the phenylalanine, the CDR3 covers 18 amino acids. Only CDR3 DNA remains: 54 bases, in frame from the first base. Based on the germline V gene, the CDR1 and CDR2 sequences are GEAIGNYY and EKD.

The TCR originated in a human donor. It is not recorded whose cells these are; they may come from a transplant donor. Sequencing input: gamma-delta T cells. In this chain, TRDV2 is recombined with TRDJ1; TRDD3 fits 10 bases in the junction. For the CDR3, the sequence is CARDTVRLLGDYTDKLIF. The DNA sequence follows: TGTGCCCGTGACACCGTACGGCTACTGGGGGATTACACCGATAAACTCATCTTT.